The 3 T cell receptor beta chains given below trace back to one sample, sequenced in a study of blood T cell repertoires in COVID-19. Sequencing used immunoSEQ multiplex PCR; TCRdb keeps in-frame clones, though not all of them. This table holds roughly 240,000 clones, approximately 90% found once. The specimen sequenced was PBMCs or T cells enriched from blood (not recorded which). These receptors were taken from a woman aged 25 to 45 with acute COVID-19.

This clone was seen just once. This CDR3 reads CASSRGQVEAFF. Written as DNA, the CDR3 is TGTGCCAGCAGCCGTGGACAGGTTGAAGCTTTCTTT. This chain links TRBV6-5 with TRBJ1-1, with TRBD1 matching over 7 bases. Germline CDR1 and CDR2: MNHEY and SVGAGI. The CDR3 extends over 12 amino acids. Trimming cost V 6 bases and J 7 bases; bases outside gene matches: 5.

The chain joins TRBV5-6 to TRBJ2-5; tentatively, D is TRBD1 (5 bases). The germline V gene encodes CDR1 SGHDT and CDR2 YYEEEE. V shed 2 bases and J shed 5 bases, with 16 bases lying between them. The CDR3 length is 15 residues. The chain's CDR3 is CASSLLSGAGETQYF. The DNA of the CDR3 is TGTGCCAGCAGCTTATTAAGTGGGGCAGGGGAGACCCAGTACTTC.

The CDR3: CASSAAGGNEQFF. The CDR3 DNA is TGTGCCAGCAGCGCCGCGGGAGGGAATGAGCAGTTCTTC. The rearrangement uses TRBV5-4 and TRBJ2-1, with TRBD2 matching 9 bases. This CDR3 spans 13 amino acids. J was trimmed by 7 bases and V by 4 bases; bases with no gene match: 3. CDR1 is SGHNT, CDR2 YYREEE, per germline (reference sequence). The whole variable domain, filled in from reference TRBV5-4 and TRBJ2-1, reads ETGVTQSPTHLIKTRGQQVTLRCSSQSGHNTVSWYQQALGQGPQFIFQYYREEENGRGNFPPRFSGLQFPNYSSELNVNALELDDSALYLCASSAAGGNEQFFGPGTRLTVL.